What follows is one TCR beta chain and its context. What it recognizes is unknown. The data originate from a study of immune evolution from preneoplasia to lung adenocarcinoma. Study-wide results and limits: Top clone frequencies peaked in normal lung, apparently declining through invasive adenocarcinoma. Highest clonality occurred in KRAS-mutant, not EGFR-mutant or double wild-type, nodules.

The CDR3 spans 15 residues. V lost 8 bases, J lost 0 bases, and 9 bases stayed unmatched. Germline CDR1 MNHNS, CDR2 SASEGT. Profiled with immunoSEQ multiplex PCR; TCRdb holds only in-frame clones, not every one. The sample holds under 2,000 clones, about 19% seen once. The specimen was FFPE invasive lung adenocarcinoma tissue. The chain combines TRBV6-1 with TRBJ1-2, with TRBD1 identical over 7 bases. The sequence was collected from a person aged 50-75 years with lung adenocarcinoma. The CDR3: CASGRQGVPNYGYTF. The CDR3 region has the DNA TGTGCCAGCGGCCGCCAGGGGGTTCCTAACTATGGCTACACCTTC.